These 8 T cell receptor beta chains share one sample of origin, sequenced in a study of blood T cell repertoires in COVID-19. Profiled with immunoSEQ multiplex PCR; TCRdb holds only in-frame clones, not every one. Of 140,000 to 150,000 clones in the sample, 80% to 90% are singletons; the top ten hold approximately 2.8%. The sample comprised peripheral blood. The receptors stem from a woman aged 60-75 years with active COVID-19.

The genes are TRBV12-3 or TRBV12-4 and TRBJ2-3; D possibly corresponds to TRBD1 (5 bases). V shed 3 bases and J shed 5 bases, with 9 bases lying between them. The CDR3 runs to 13 residues. CDR3 sequence (DNA): TGTGCCAGCAGTTTCACCCAGGGAGATACGCAGTATTTT. Protein: CASSFTQGDTQYF.

The rearrangement uses TRBV7-6 and TRBJ2-2; 10 nucleotides align to TRBD2. The junction had 7 bases not matched to a gene; V was cut back by 1 base and J by 5 bases. Germline assignment: CDR1 SGHVS and CDR2 FNYEAQ. This CDR3 has 17 residues. As DNA, the CDR3 is TGTGCCAGCAGCTTAGGTTTCCTAGCGGGAGAAACCGGGGAGCTGTTTTTT. Its translation: CASSLGFLAGETGELFF.

The CDR3 nucleotides read TGCAGCGTTCTCCGGCTAGCGGGGGACACAGATACGCAGTATTTT. It encodes CSVLRLAGDTDTQYF. The genes are TRBV29-1 and TRBJ2-3; the match to TRBD2 covers 10 bases. Germline loops: CDR1 SQVTM, CDR2 ANQGSEA. CDR3 size: 15 residues. V shed 5 bases and J 2 bases; nucleotides not matched to a gene: 7.

This sequence joins TRBV11-2 and TRBJ2-7, with 8 bases identical to TRBD2. The ends lost 3 bases at V and 3 bases at J; junction bases unmatched: 7. Germline loops: CDR1 SGHAT, CDR2 FQNNGV. CDR3 length equals 15 residues. CDR3 sequence reads: CASSFSGLGGYEQYF. The CDR3 nucleotides read TGTGCCAGCAGCTTCTCGGGACTAGGTGGCTACGAGCAGTACTTC.

The chain joins TRBV7-3 to TRBJ2-1; D might be TRBD2 (6 bases). Germline-derived CDR1 and CDR2 are SGHTA and FQGTGA. The V and J ends lost 2 bases and 9 bases respectively, with 17 bases between them. This CDR3 has 15 residues. The CDR3, as DNA: TGTGCCAGCAGCTTAGGGCGGGGCTCGCACACTGAGCAGTTCTTC. Translating it yields CASSLGRGSHTEQFF.

There are a few counts of this clone. The V call is TRBV7-2, the J call TRBJ2-5, with 10 bases matching TRBD1. This CDR3 is built from 15 residues. Trimming took 5 bases from V and 4 from J; bases not matched to a gene: 7. CDR1 and CDR2 (germline): SGHTA, FQGNSA. Here the CDR3 reads CASSKGTGVGETQYF. In nucleotides, the CDR3 is TGTGCCAGCAGCAAGGGGACAGGGGTTGGAGAGACCCAGTACTTC.

V is TRBV27 and J is TRBJ2-3; 11 positions agree with TRBD1. Trimming at V came to 6 bases and at J to 4 bases, leaving 6 bases not matched to a gene. Germline assignment: CDR1 MNHEY and CDR2 SMNVEV (reference sequence). CDR3 length: 15 residues. Here the CDR3 DNA reads TGTGCCAGCAGACAGGGACAGGGGGTCCCAGATACGCAGTATTTT. This translates into CASRQGQGVPDTQYF.

The chain recombines TRBV6-5 with TRBJ1-1, with TRBD1 as a possible D gene (6 bases). The CDR3 consists of 16 residues. V lost 0 bases and J 7 bases, leaving 18 bases between the germline ends. Germline loops: CDR1 MNHEY, CDR2 SVGAGI. CDR3 sequence: CASSYSIGGGRVEAFF. CDR3 nucleotide sequence: TGTGCCAGCAGTTACTCGATCGGCGGGGGCAGGGTTGAAGCTTTCTTT.